This TCR beta chain was sequenced in a study of graft-versus-host responses after intestinal transplantation. Whole-study context: Those transplanted obtained multivisceral, liver-intestinal, or isolated intestinal grafts.

Some clones are missing from TCRdb's copy, which holds only in-frame ones; the method was immunoSEQ multiplex PCR. The sample lists about 20,000 clones, about half occurring once. The V end lost 1 base, the J end lost 2 bases, and 10 bases lay between the germline ends. CDR1 and CDR2 (germline): SGHNT, YYREEE (reference sequence). The CDR3 loop spans 15 amino acids. This clone was counted between two and nine times. V is TRBV5-4 and J is TRBJ1-5, with D perhaps matching TRBD1 (5 bases). The sequence came from a human patient who received an intestinal transplant. The sequencing here drew on alloreactive CD4+ T cells from a mixed lymphocyte reaction culture, taken before intestinal transplant. The sample's subset: CFSE-low proliferating T cells sorted from roughly 6-day pre-transplant mixed lymphocyte reaction (GvH or HvG direction). The CDR3 DNA follows: TGTGCCAGCAGCTTGAAGGAGGGGCGCAATCAGCCCCAGCATTTT. Its translation is CASSLKEGRNQPQHF.